This TCR beta chain appears in the sequencing data of a study of regulatory T cells in long-lasting Graves disease (dated by TCRdb to about 2021). In the study overall: Antithyroid drugs had been taken for less than 3 months by newly diagnosed Graves' disease patients. A total of around 33 samples underwent TCR sequencing, from some 13 patients with persistent Graves' disease and approximately 20 patients with newly diagnosed Graves' disease. Patients with persistent Graves' disease were compared with patients with newly diagnosed Graves' disease using TCR sequencing and RNA sequencing of peripheral blood. The study was registered as a clinical trial and conducted in China.

Results and caveats for the whole study, not just this receptor: Persistent disease showed preferential use of TRBV28, TRBJ1-2 and TRBJ2-5, whereas newly diagnosed disease favored TRBV20-1 and TRBJ2-1. Patients with persistent disease shared more public clonotypes (fewer than 3,000) than newly diagnosed patients did (966). Persistent Graves' disease patients showed lower TCR Shannon entropy and fewer highly expanded clones than newly diagnosed patients, suggesting clonal expansion. The authors noted that the small sample size was a limitation that may lower accuracy. Only peripheral blood was studied, because thyroid tissue, the primary lesion, was inaccessible. Only the TCR beta chain was sequenced and analyzed.

Explained via the paper, the time point label denotes: newly diagnosed GD, antithyroid drugs for less than 3 months. For both TCR sequencing and RNA sequencing, RNA was extracted from PBMCs in TRIzol. The diagnosis of Graves' disease followed American Thyroid Association guidelines. The patients came from an endocrinology department in Xi'an, China. Each patient gave 8.5 to 9.5 milliliters of peripheral blood, collected in an EDTA anticoagulant tube. Ficoll Paque Plus density gradient separation was used to isolate PBMCs, and no further T cell sorting was performed. An Agilent 2100 Bioanalyzer and agarose gel were used to check RNA quality, and a NanoDrop 2000 was used to measure RNA concentration. A remark on this clonotype: The clone's antigen remains unknown. This sequence may be a read error, since a much larger clone differs from it by one base.

The germline V gene encodes CDR1 SGHTA and CDR2 FQGNSA. The CDR3 contains 17 residues, cysteine and phenylalanine counted. The kept DNA is CDR3 alone, 51 bases in frame from the first base. Library preparation used multiplex PCR. Instrument on record: Illumina HiSeq 4000. iRepertoire HTBI primers and Arm-PCR amplification of CDR3 regions were used to construct TCR beta libraries. Before sequencing, the PCR products went through gel purification. In the authors' own workflow: Across samples, 60 to 75 TRBV and 13 to 15 TRBJ segments were identified and used for gene usage analysis of CDR3 amino acid clonotypes. Filtered high-quality paired reads were merged into contigs using COPE and FqMerger. BLAST was used to align contigs to IMGT TRBV, TRBD and TRBJ reference genes, and CDR3 was defined according to IMGT. Highly expanded clones were defined as clonotypes with a frequency above 0.1%. Shannon entropy served as the measure of repertoire diversity, while the Gini coefficient captured V-J evenness. A clonotype found in more than one individual was treated as public. TCRdb ran its own pipeline on the public reads, namely fastp trimming at Q25 and MiXCR clone calling, and kept in-frame beta chains. One record per CDR3 amino acid sequence lists the most common genes and DNA. The V and J calls, along with clone size, are taken from TCRdb and not from the paper's own processing. The sample table records roughly 510,000 distinct CDR3 sequences; more than 15% of these occur just once. 12% of the sample lies in the top ten.

These records were also assigned to another study, of T cells in Graves' hyperthyroidism and ophthalmopathy. As described in the second report: A patient counted as having stable Graves' hyperthyroidism if no progression to ophthalmopathy occurred over 18 months of follow-up. The hyperthyroidism patients were between 18 and 65 years old and newly diagnosed, with a disease duration of less than 2 months. The study excluded patients with uncontrolled infections, other autoimmune diseases, pregnancy or lactation. Diagnoses were established on the basis of clinical symptoms, serum thyroxine and TRAb, thyroid ultrasound, and orbital computed tomography. The first round of RT-PCR for the TCR CDR3 was performed with the HTBI primer set and the Qiagen OneStep RT-PCR kit. Most expanded thyroid clonotypes (frequency above 0.001) were also detected in blood, a finding suggesting that blood repertoires may reflect thyroid immune responses. A model built on a 13 V-J signature distinguished ophthalmopathy from stable hyperthyroidism, reaching around 88% sensitivity and under 84% specificity in cross-validation and 80%/75% in testing. During validation, the model predicted progression to ophthalmopathy a median of about 5.9 months ahead of onset, with around 65% sensitivity and 72.22% specificity. TCR V-J signatures able to tell the groups apart were searched for in a discovery cohort of some 97 patients, of whom more than 40 had Graves' ophthalmopathy and 55 to 60 had stable Graves' hyperthyroidism. Prospective prediction of ophthalmopathy was tested in an independent validation cohort of about 19 hyperthyroidism patients and around 16 patients who later progressed to ophthalmopathy. For training and testing, the 100 or so patients in the discovery cohort were randomly divided in a 7:3 ratio. Thyroid tissue and blood T-cell repertoires from six Graves' hyperthyroidism patients were also compared in the study. Once sampling was done, hyperthyroidism patients were given methimazole at a starting dose of 30 mg daily, whereas ophthalmopathy patients were given high-dose intravenous methylprednisolone. Libraries were constructed in a second round of multiplex PCR, after which size selection and purification were carried out. Sequencing of the libraries was done on an Illumina HiSeq2000 using paired-end 100 bp reads. Raw data were processed with SOAPnuke, discarding reads with adapters, uncalled bases, mean Phred below 15, or no exact constant-primer or identifier match. High-quality paired reads were merged using COPE v1.2.5, and each unique nucleotide sequence was defined as a clonotype. Clonotypes were aligned to IMGT TRBV, TRBD and TRBJ reference segments using MiTCR v1.1. The analysis included only V-J combinations with a frequency above 0.0001, which together covered more than 99% of the repertoires. A TCS score was defined as the ratio of F50 (clonal expansion) to E x V (chaos), with BLOSUM62-based TCRdist applied between CDR3 peptides within each V-J. Welch's t-statistics and random forest reduced several hundred V-J features to under 15, which were used in a naive Bayes classifier (R e1071). No statistical method was used to fix the sample size in advance, and group allocation was not hidden from the investigators. The paper describes TCR Vbeta CDR3 sequencing of 140 or so peripheral blood samples, made up of under 50 ophthalmopathy patients, more than 70 hyperthyroidism patients and approximately 17 progressor patients.

The sequence links TRBV7-2 to TRBJ2-3; 8 of the junction bases match TRBD2. The last part of the DNA fits TRBJ2-1 better; the J call may be wrong. The sequencing used peripheral blood mononuclear cells (PBMCs), collected at new diagnosis, from a patient treated with antithyroid drugs. The receptor was isolated from a man younger than 35 with Graves disease. Donor details come from another sample of the same person, matched by shared clones. The CDR3 amino acid sequence is: CASAFGRGEPVFKEQFF. The bases are TGTGCCAGCGCGTTCGGGAGGGGGGAGCCTGTATTCAAAGAGCAGTTCTTC.